One sample yielded the 12 T cell receptor beta chains listed below, sequenced in a study of blood T cells in healthy people across ages. Next came a second PCR, run for about 7 to 11 cycles, which used a sample-barcoded 5' primer along with a J-beta primer mix. TCRdb re-called the 5' RACE reads through MiXCR, storing one row per CDR3 protein. The sample has 720,000 or so distinct CDR3 sequences, 40% to 50% seen once. Sequencing input: blood. These TCRs come from a man at least 80 years old in good health.

Turning to this clonotype: Since a much larger clone is just one base distant, this may be a read error. This rearrangement joins TRBV9 to TRBJ2-3; D possibly matches TRBD1 or TRBD2 (5 bases each). Between the trimmed V and J ends, which lost 2 bases and 4 bases, there was a span of 17 bases. From germline, CDR1 is SGDLS and CDR2 YYNGEE. The CDR3 is 16 amino acids. The CDR3 here is CASSVQGTDPSDTQYF. The CDR3, as DNA: TGTGCCAGCAGCGTCCAAGGGACGGACCCATCAGATACGCAGTATTTT.

This clonotype was seen repeatedly, ten times or more. This chain connects TRBV29-1 to TRBJ2-5; 9 bases align to TRBD2. Per the germline V gene, CDR1 is SQVTM and CDR2 is ANQGSEA. The CDR3 totals 14 residues. With 6 bases clipped from V and 5 bases from J, the junction kept 10 bases outside the gene matches. The CDR3, as DNA: TGCAGCGTCAGTGCTATTAGCGGGAGTGAGACCCAGTACTTC. Translating it yields CSVSAISGSETQYF.

In its sample, this clonotype was seen many times. The J gene is TRBJ2-3, the V gene TRBV6-5; D call uncertain. The germline V gene encodes CDR1 MNHEY and CDR2 SVGAGI. CDR3 length equals 12 residues. V shed 0 bases and J shed 6 bases, with 4 bases lying between them. The CDR3 DNA is TGTGCCAGCAGTTACTCGAGGGATACGCAGTATTTT. Translating gives CASSYSRDTQYF.

The J gene is TRBJ1-1, the V gene TRBV11-3; the D is unclear. The CDR3 loop spans 13 amino acids. Trimming left V 5 bases short and J 4 bases short, with 11 bases between. CDR1 is SGHNT, CDR2 YENEEA, per germline. In nucleotides, the CDR3 is TGTGCCAGCAGCCCTAAAGGGATCACTGAAGCTTTCTTT. Protein product: CASSPKGITEAFF.

The V call is TRBV6-1, the J call TRBJ1-3; 7 bases are shared with TRBD1. The J segment lost 0 bases and the V segment lost 6 bases, leaving 17 bases of the junction unmatched. CDR1 and CDR2 (germline): MNHNS, SASEGT. The CDR3 covers 19 residues. In nucleotides, the CDR3 is TGTGCCAGCAGCCGATCGGACAGGACCGGCCCCAGCTCTGGAAACACCATATATTTT. It encodes CASSRSDRTGPSSGNTIYF.

The chain links TRBV5-1 to TRBJ2-7; D may correspond to TRBD1 or TRBD2 (5 bases each). Per germline, CDR1 SGHRS and CDR2 YFSETQ. Between the trimmed V and J ends, which lost 4 bases and 1 base, there was a span of 15 bases. CDR3 size: 15 residues. Here the CDR3 reads CASSLSGLQSYEQYF. CDR3 sequence (DNA): TGCGCCAGCAGCCTCTCGGGGCTGCAGTCCTACGAGCAGTACTTC.

This clonotype was observed a few times. The chain employs TRBV7-2 and TRBJ2-1, with D tentatively TRBD2 (6 bases). The V end was cut by 4 bases, the J end by 10 bases, with 20 bases between. The CDR3 extends over 15 amino acids. From germline, CDR1 is SGHTA and CDR2 FQGNSA. CDR3 in DNA: TGTGCCAGCAGCTCCCAATTCGGGACTCCCGAGGAGCAGTTCTTC. Residues: CASSSQFGTPEEQFF. Full variable domain (outside the CDR3, taken from reference TRBV7-2 and TRBJ2-1): GAGVSQSPSNKVTEKGKDVELRCDPISGHTALYWYRQSLGQGLEFLIYFQGNSAPDKSGLPSDRFSAERTGGSVSTLTIQRTQQEDSAVYLCASSSQFGTPEEQFFGPGTRLTVL.

This chain connects TRBV20-1 to TRBJ2-5; 7 bases line up with TRBD2. Germline CDR1 DFQATT, CDR2 SNEGSKA (reference sequence). The CDR3 contains 12 residues. After removal of 5 bases from V and 5 bases from J, the junction contained 5 bases not matched to a gene. CDR3 region: CSAPGLVETQYF. The CDR3 DNA is TGCAGTGCTCCTGGACTAGTTGAGACCCAGTACTTC.

The genes are TRBV25-1 and TRBJ2-1; 12 bases agree with TRBD2. Germline V CDR1 and CDR2: MGHDK, SYGVNS. J lost 9 bases, V lost 0 bases, and 9 bases had no gene match. CDR3 size: 17 residues. The DNA for the CDR3 is TGTGCCAGCAGTGAATACGGGCTAGCGGGGGGGCAGGGTGAGCAGTTCTTC. Translating it yields CASSEYGLAGGQGEQFF.

This clonotype was seen many times. This chain links TRBV7-2 with TRBJ2-7; 8 bases are shared with TRBD2. Trimming took 5 bases from V and 0 from J; bases not matched to a gene: 3. CDR3 length: 14 amino acids. CDR1 SGHTA and CDR2 FQGNSA come from the germline V gene. DNA of the CDR3: TGTGCCAGCAGCCGGGGGGGCTCCTCCTACGAGCAGTACTTC. It codes for CASSRGGSSYEQYF. The entire variable domain, with the rest obtained from reference TRBV7-2 and TRBJ2-7, is as follows: GAGVSQSPSNKVTEKGKDVELRCDPISGHTALYWYRQSLGQGLEFLIYFQGNSAPDKSGLPSDRFSAERTGGSVSTLTIQRTQQEDSAVYLCASSRGGSSYEQYFGPGTRLTVT.

This clonotype was counted only a few times. The V gene is TRBV20-1, the J gene TRBJ1-2, with a tentative D call TRBD1 (6 bases). V was cut by 0 bases and J by 8 bases, with 7 bases left in between. The CDR3 extends over 11 amino acids. Germline V lookup: CDR1 DFQATT, CDR2 SNEGSKA (reference sequence). The CDR3 spells CSARDGGGYTF. CDR3 sequence (DNA): TGCAGTGCTAGAGATGGGGGCGGCTACACCTTC.

The chain uses TRBV7-2 and TRBJ2-7; 7 bases are a match to TRBD2. The DNA matches TRBJ2-5 better at its end, which makes the J call doubtful. CDR3 length: 16 amino acids. Germline V lookup: CDR1 SGHTA, CDR2 FQGNSA. The CDR3 is CASSFGTNRMEETQYF. DNA of the CDR3: TGTGCCAGCAGCTTCGGGACTAATCGGATGGAAGAGACCCAGTACTTC.